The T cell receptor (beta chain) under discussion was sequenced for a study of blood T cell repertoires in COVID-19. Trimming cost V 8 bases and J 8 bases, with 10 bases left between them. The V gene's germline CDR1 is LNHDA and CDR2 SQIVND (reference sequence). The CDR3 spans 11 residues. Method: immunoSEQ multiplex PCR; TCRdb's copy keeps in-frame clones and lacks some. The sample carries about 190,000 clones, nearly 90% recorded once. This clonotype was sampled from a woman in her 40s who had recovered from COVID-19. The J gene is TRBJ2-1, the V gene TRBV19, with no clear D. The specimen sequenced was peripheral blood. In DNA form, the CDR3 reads TGTGCCAGTCTCCTGGGCGATGAGCAGTTCTTC. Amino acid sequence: CASLLGDEQFF.